This T cell receptor beta chain comes out of a study of T cells after somatic rescue of genetic block. This table comes from immunoSEQ multiplex PCR, and its TCRdb copy is limited to in-frame clones, with some not included. This sample has around 67,000 clones, with more than 75% found just once. The germline V gene has CDR1 ENHRY and CDR2 SYGVKD. The CDR3 sequence is 14 residues long. With 7 bases removed from V and 4 bases from J, the gap between germline ends came to 13 bases. This receptor was taken from a man aged 30-40 years. The V gene is TRBV10-3, the J gene TRBJ2-2, with D tentatively TRBD2 (6 bases). Sample: peripheral blood mononuclear cells (PBMCs). In DNA form, the CDR3 reads TGTGCCATCAATCTGGCGGGACCCACCGGGGAGCTGTTTTTT. It translates to CAINLAGPTGELFF.